A single sample gave rise to the 10 T cell receptor beta chains below, sequenced in a study of tissue T cells after allogeneic stem cell transplantation. Clones were sequenced by immunoSEQ multiplex PCR, and TCRdb holds only the in-frame ones, with some missing. The data hold a few thousand clones, with roughly 40% observed a single time. Sample time point: mouse harvest day 14 after allogeneic transplant. Tail vein injection delivered 10^7 T-cell-depleted bone marrow cells and 10^6 splenic CD5+ T cells. The sequenced sample was lymph node tissue. The receptors here all came from a female BALB/c mouse given C57BL/6 T cells with graft-versus-host disease after an allogeneic hematopoietic cell transplant.

This clone was counted between two and nine times. The gene names given are mouse names. The CDR3 end falls 1 residue outside the read, so it is completed with the germline J gene. This chain links TRBV23 with TRBJ2-2. This CDR3 spans 13 amino acids. From germline, CDR1 is KGHTA and CDR2 FQNQQP. The CDR3 spells CSSGTGDTGQLYF. The DNA read from the CDR3 is TGCTCCAGCGGGACGGGGGACACCGGGCAGCTCTAC.

Concerning this clone itself: Genes and germline come from the mouse. The CDR3 end falls 1 residue outside the read, so it is completed with the germline J gene. The V and J genes are TRBV14 and TRBJ2-3; TRBD2 aligns across 9 bases. The trim removed 4 bases at V and 1 base at J, leaving 4 bases unmatched. Germline lookup yields CDR1 SGHDT and CDR2 FRDEAV. This CDR3 contains 15 residues. The CDR3 reads CASSPRLGGAETLYF. CDR3 DNA (partial): TGTGCCAGCAGTCCCCGACTGGGGGGTGCAGAAACGCTGTAT.

This clone showed up just a few times. Mouse germline and gene names are used. The read finishes 1 residue shy of the CDR3 end, and the germline J gene is used to complete it. V usage is TRBV1 and J usage is TRBJ2-3; perhaps TRBD2 as D (5 bases). From germline, CDR1 is NSQYPW and CDR2 LRSPGD (reference sequence). The CDR3 sequence is 13 residues long. Trimming left V 1 base short and J 3 bases short, with 5 bases between. The sequenced part of the CDR3 DNA is TGCACCTGCAGTGCAGTGGGGGCAGAAACGCTGTAT. Its translation is CTCSAVGAETLY. The entire CDR3 reads CTCSAVGAETLYF.

About this clone itself: Gene names and germline refer to mouse. The read terminates 1 residue ahead of where the CDR3 ends, so the germline J gene completes it. V and J are TRBV26 and TRBJ1-1, with 7 bases lining up with TRBD1. V dropped 3 bases and J dropped 0; count of bases not matched to a gene: 1. The CDR3 runs 14 residues. Germline CDR1 and CDR2: KGHPV and FQNQEV (reference sequence). The CDR3 sequence: CASSLGTANTEVFF. The DNA read from the CDR3 is TGTGCCAGCAGTCTTGGGACAGCAAACACAGAAGTCTTC.

This clone occurred a few times. The genes are named according to mouse. The observed sequence ends 1 residue before the CDR3 terminus, with the missing tail filled in from the germline J gene. The chain recombines TRBV26 with TRBJ1-6; tentatively, D is TRBD1 (5 bases). TRBJ1-6 is classed as an ORF, of uncertain function. The CDR3 consists of 13 residues. The germline V and J ends were trimmed by 4 bases and 8 bases, with 9 bases remaining between them. The germline gives CDR1 KGHPV, CDR2 FQNQEV (reference sequence). The CDR3 loop reads CASSPRGDSPLYF. The CDR3 DNA, read in part, is TGTGCCAGCAGTCCTCGGGGGGATTCGCCCCTCTAC.

On this clone: Genes and germline come from the mouse. The read is 1 residue too short to cover the CDR3 end, so that end is filled in from the germline J gene. The chain has TRBV14 and TRBJ1-1; D unclear. There are 11 residues in the CDR3. Per the germline V gene, CDR1 is SGHDT and CDR2 is FRDEAV. Trimming stripped 5 bases from V and 0 bases from J, with 2 bases between. CDR3 sequence: CASSPNTEVFF. The CDR3 DNA, read in part, is TGTGCCAGCAGCCCAAACACAGAAGTCTTC.

With regard to this clone: The gene symbols are mouse symbols. The CDR3 end falls 1 residue outside the read, so it is completed with the germline J gene. The rearrangement uses TRBV16 and TRBJ2-5; TRBD1 might be the D (5 bases). From germline, CDR1 is SGHSA and CDR2 FRNQAP. V was shortened by 1 base and J by 2 bases, with 7 bases between the two germline ends. The CDR3 sequence is 14 residues long. The DNA read from the CDR3 is TGTGCAAGCAGCTTAGCAGGGAGCCAAGACACCCAGTAC. Protein: CASSLAGSQDTQY. The whole CDR3 protein reads CASSLAGSQDTQYF.

This clone was picked up one time. This likely came from a read error, as a far larger clone is one base away. Mouse germline and gene names are used. The read stops 1 residue short of the end of the CDR3; the missing end is completed from the germline J gene. The rearrangement uses TRBV12-2 and TRBJ2-3; 11 positions match TRBD2. V dropped 6 bases and J dropped 0; count of bases not matched to a gene: 10. The CDR3 totals 17 residues. Germline CDR1 reads SGHLS; CDR2 reads HYDKME. CDR3 bases read: TGTGCCAGCGCTCACGACTGGGGGGGATCTAGTGCAGAAACGCTGTAT. Translated, it gives CASAHDWGGSSAETLY. In full, the CDR3 is CASAHDWGGSSAETLYF.

In regard to this clone: Gene names denote mouse genes. The sequenced fragment ends 1 residue before the CDR3 boundary, so the rest is inferred from the germline J gene. The genes are TRBV24 and TRBJ1-1; D gene unclear. The CDR3 runs 14 residues. Germline-derived CDR1 and CDR2 are KGHTA and FRNEEI. Trimming left V 4 bases short and J 0 bases short, with 9 bases between. The part of the CDR3 DNA that was read is TGTGCCAGCAGTCCTGACATCCCAAACACAGAAGTCTTC. It codes for CASSPDIPNTEVF. The whole CDR3 is CASSPDIPNTEVFF.

This clone has more than one count but fewer than ten. Mouse names are used for the genes. From the germline J gene comes the end of the CDR3, since the read stops 1 residue before it. The gene calls are TRBV26 and TRBJ1-1; 8 bases map to TRBD1. The V gene end was trimmed by 7 bases and the J gene end by 10 bases; junction bases not matched to a gene: 5. The CDR3 runs to 11 residues. CDR1 and CDR2 (germline): KGHPV, FQNQEV (reference sequence). Here the CDR3 reads CASMRQGRVFF. The CDR3 bases that were read are TGTGCCAGCATGAGACAGGGGAGAGTCTTC.